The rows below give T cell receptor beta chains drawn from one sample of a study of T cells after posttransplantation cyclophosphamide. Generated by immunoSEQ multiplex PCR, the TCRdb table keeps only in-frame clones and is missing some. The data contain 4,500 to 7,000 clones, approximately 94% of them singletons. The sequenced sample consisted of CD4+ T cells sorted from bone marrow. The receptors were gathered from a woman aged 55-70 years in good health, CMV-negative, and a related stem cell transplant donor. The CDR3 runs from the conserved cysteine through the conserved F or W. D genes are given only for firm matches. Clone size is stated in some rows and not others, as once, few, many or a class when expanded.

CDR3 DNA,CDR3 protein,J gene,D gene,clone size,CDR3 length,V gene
TGTGCCAGCAGCCCGACAGGGGGCACCTATGGCTACACCTTC,CASSPTGGTYGYTF,TRBJ1-2,TRBD1,NA,14,TRBV7-3
TGTGCCAGCAGCCAAGATCCAAGCGGGAGGGCCTACAATGAGCAGTTCTTC,CASSQDPSGRAYNEQFF,TRBJ2-1,TRBD2,NA,17,TRBV4-2
TGTGCCAGCAGCCGACAGGGAGTAGGATCACCCCTCCACTTT,CASSRQGVGSPLHF,TRBJ1-6,TRBD1,NA,14,TRBV5-4
TGTGCCAGCAGCCCCTTCGGACAGGGGGCGTCTGAAGCTTTCTTT,CASSPFGQGASEAFF,TRBJ1-1,TRBD1,NA,15,TRBV6-6
TGTGCCTGGAGTAGGTGGGGGGGGCGGGGATCACCCCTCCACTTT,CAWSRWGGRGSPLHF,TRBJ1-6,NA,NA,15,TRBV30
TGTGCCAGCAGCTTGGCAGGGGGCGGATGGTATGGCTACACCTTC,CASSLAGGGWYGYTF,TRBJ1-2,TRBD1,NA,15,TRBV7-8
TGTGCCAGCAGTTTCGGACAGGGGATTAGGGAGACCCAGTACTTC,CASSFGQGIRETQYF,TRBJ2-5,TRBD1,NA,15,TRBV27
TGCGCCAGCAGCAGAAAAGGGGGGGGCACCGGGGAGCTGTTTTTT,CASSRKGGGTGELFF,TRBJ2-2,NA,NA,15,TRBV5-1
TGTGCCAGCAGTTCTGACAGGGGGTTTGGGGATGAGCAGTTCTTC,CASSSDRGFGDEQFF,TRBJ2-1,TRBD1,NA,15,TRBV7-8
TGTGCCAGCAAGGACTACTCTAACACTGAAGCTTTCTTT,CASKDYSNTEAFF,TRBJ1-1,NA,NA,13,TRBV2
TGTGCCAGCAGCTTAAAAGGGAGGGTCACAGATACGCAGTATTTT,CASSLKGRVTDTQYF,TRBJ2-3,TRBD2,NA,15,TRBV7-9
TGCAGCGTTGGGTGGACTAGCGGTTCCTACGGGCAGTACTTC,CSVGWTSGSYGQYF,TRBJ2-7,TRBD2,NA,14,TRBV29-1
TGTGCCAGCAGTTTTCCTTGGACAGGGGGGTGGACTGAAGCTTTCTTT,CASSFPWTGGWTEAFF,TRBJ1-1,TRBD1,NA,16,TRBV6-5
TGCAGCGTCAGCCCTACAGGGTTTGGTGAGACCCAGTACTTC,CSVSPTGFGETQYF,TRBJ2-5,NA,NA,14,TRBV29-1
TGTGCCAGCAGCCCCCAGGGGGGAGCGGGAGAATGGAATGAGCAGTTCTTC,CASSPQGGAGEWNEQFF,TRBJ2-1,NA,NA,17,TRBV9
TGCGCCAGCAGCCAAGATTTCAGCTCTGGAAACACCATATATTTT,CASSQDFSSGNTIYF,TRBJ1-3,NA,NA,15,TRBV4-1
TGTGCCAGCGAGGAGGGAGGGCCGGGAGAGACCCAGTACTTC,CASEEGGPGETQYF,TRBJ2-5,TRBD2,NA,14,TRBV28
TGTGCCAGCAGCTTAGTTTGGGGGGATGGCTACACCTTC,CASSLVWGDGYTF,TRBJ1-2,NA,once,13,TRBV7-2
TGTGCCATCAGCCTCGAGGTAATCGCAGATACGCAGTATTTT,CAISLEVIADTQYF,TRBJ2-3,NA,NA,14,TRBV10-3
TGTGCCAGTAGTATAGGGACTCCTGGGTCGAGTTGGAACACTGAAGCTTTCTTT,CASSIGTPGSSWNTEAFF,TRBJ1-1,NA,NA,18,TRBV19
TGTGCCAGCAGTGAAGGGTCTAGCGGGGGGAACACCGGGGAGCTGTTTTTT,CASSEGSSGGNTGELFF,TRBJ2-2,TRBD2,NA,17,TRBV6-1
TGTGCCAGCAGCTTAGAACGTCGGCAGGGCGAAGAAAAACTGTTTTTT,CASSLERRQGEEKLFF,TRBJ1-4,NA,NA,16,TRBV13
TGTGCCAGTATTCAGCTAGCGGGAAGGCCACAATCTGAGCAGTTCTTC,CASIQLAGRPQSEQFF,TRBJ2-1,TRBD2,NA,16,TRBV19
TGTGCCAGCAGTTTACTATCGGGGGGGGCCCAGCCCCAGCATTTT,CASSLLSGGAQPQHF,TRBJ1-5,NA,few,15,TRBV28
TGTGCCAGCAGCTTAGGTGTGAGGAGGTACGAGCAGTACTTC,CASSLGVRRYEQYF,TRBJ2-7,NA,NA,14,TRBV7-2
TGCGCCAGCAGCCCCTGGACTAGCCCTTACAATGAGCAGTTCTTC,CASSPWTSPYNEQFF,TRBJ2-1,TRBD2,NA,15,TRBV4-1